These 3 T cell receptor beta chains originate from one sample sequenced in a study of blood T cell repertoires in COVID-19. The repertoire was sequenced with immunoSEQ multiplex PCR; TCRdb's copy has only in-frame clones and lacks some. Of more than 250,000 clones in the sample, about nine tenths were seen once. Material for sequencing was peripheral blood. These receptors originate from a man in his fifties with active or convalescent COVID-19.

In this sample, this clone turned up a few times. This chain connects TRBV5-6 to TRBJ1-4; tentatively, D is TRBD1 (5 bases). V was cut by 6 bases and J by 0 bases, with 12 bases left in between. This CDR3 spans 15 amino acids. Germline loops: CDR1 SGHDT, CDR2 YYEEEE. The CDR3: CASNRAGATNEKLFF. Here the CDR3 DNA reads TGTGCCAGCAACCGGGCGGGGGCAACTAATGAAAAACTGTTTTTT.

This chain uses TRBV7-9 with TRBJ1-4; D uncertain. The germline gives CDR1 SEHNR, CDR2 FQNEAQ (reference sequence). V was pared by 5 bases and J by 6 bases, with 16 bases between. CDR3 length equals 15 residues. CDR3 sequence: CASSPRGGSDEKLFF. CDR3 nucleotides: TGTGCCAGCAGCCCCCGGGGAGGATCGGATGAAAAACTGTTTTTT. Variable domain in full (rest from reference TRBV7-9 and TRBJ1-4): DTGVSQNPRHKITKRGQNVTFRCDPISEHNRLYWYRQTLGQGPEFLTYFQNEAQLEKSRLLSDRFSAERPKGSFSTLEIQRTEQGDSAMYLCASSPRGGSDEKLFFGSGTQLSVL.

The V call is TRBV28, the J call TRBJ1-1; the match to TRBD1 covers 7 bases. This CDR3 is built from 14 residues. Germline V gene sequence: CDR1 MDHEN, CDR2 SYDVKM. The V gene end was trimmed by 6 bases and the J gene end by 5 bases; junction bases not matched to a gene: 9. The CDR3 is CASSLTGLGTEAFF. In DNA form, the CDR3 reads TGTGCCAGCAGCCTGACAGGGTTAGGAACTGAAGCTTTCTTT.